The 25 T cell receptor beta chains reported below all come from one sample, sequenced in a study of blood T cell repertoires in COVID-19. The table came from immunoSEQ multiplex PCR; TCRdb's copy has only in-frame clones and leaves some out. The table shows 35,000 to 50,000 clones, with around 90% occurring only once. The source material was peripheral blood. All receptors come from a woman aged 80 or older with active COVID-19.

This chain links TRBV3-1 (or the pseudogene TRBV3-2) with TRBJ2-6; D gene uncertain. Trimming took 0 bases from V and 2 from J, leaving 17 bases between them. The CDR3 is 19 residues long. The germline V gene has CDR1 LGHDT and CDR2 YNNKEL (reference sequence). CDR3 loop: CASSQDSGLRGTGANVLTF. CDR3 DNA sequence: TGTGCCAGCAGCCAAGATTCCGGCCTCCGAGGCACTGGGGCCAACGTCCTGACTTTC.

The CDR3, as DNA: TGTGCCAGCAGCCAAGGGGGCTATGGGGCCAACGTCCTGACTTTC. Translating it yields CASSQGGYGANVLTF. This rearrangement joins TRBV14 to TRBJ2-6; maybe TRBD1 (5 bases). Germline CDR1 SGHDN, CDR2 FVKESK. The CDR3 sequence is 15 residues long. Trimming pared 1 base from V and 3 bases from J, leaving 7 bases between.

The chain is built from TRBV3-1 (or the pseudogene TRBV3-2) and TRBJ1-2; D not certain. From germline, CDR1 is LGHDT and CDR2 YNNKEL (reference sequence). V was cut by 2 bases and J by 0 bases, with 10 bases left in between. This CDR3 comprises 15 residues. CDR3 region: CASSQRSRANYGYTF. The DNA for the CDR3 is TGTGCCAGCAGCCAACGCTCACGAGCTAACTATGGCTACACCTTC.

This chain links TRBV28 with TRBJ1-6; 7 bases match TRBD1. The CDR3 has 15 amino acids. Germline lookup yields CDR1 MDHEN and CDR2 SYDVKM. After removal of 5 bases from V and 7 bases from J, the junction contained 8 bases not matched to a gene. In DNA form, the CDR3 reads TGTGCCAGCAGTATCAGGGGGGCAGGAAATTCACCCCTCCACTTT. Its translation: CASSIRGAGNSPLHF.

V usage is TRBV30 and J usage is TRBJ2-7; possibly TRBD1 for D (5 bases). V was clipped by 0 bases and J by 10 bases, with 16 bases between them. The CDR3 is 13 amino acids. CDR1 is GTSNPN and CDR2 is SVGIG in the germline V gene (reference sequence). The CDR3 loop reads CAWSVSPAGPQYF. CDR3 DNA: TGTGCCTGGAGTGTAAGCCCCGCAGGGCCCCAGTACTTC.

The V gene is TRBV5-5, the J gene TRBJ1-1; no reliable D call. Trimming left V 0 bases short and J 1 base short, with 10 bases between. This CDR3 comprises 15 residues. CDR1 is SGHKS, CDR2 YYEKEE, per germline (reference sequence). CDR3 nucleotides: TGTGCCAGCAGCTTGGTAGCACACTCGAACACTGAAGCTTTCTTT. Amino acid sequence: CASSLVAHSNTEAFF.

The chain has TRBV5-1 and TRBJ2-7, with 11 bases matching TRBD2. The CDR3 sequence is 16 residues long. Germline V lookup: CDR1 SGHRS, CDR2 YFSETQ. Germline trimming cut 4 bases from V and 2 bases from J; bases unmatched to any gene: 8. The CDR3 region is CASSVTSGGPTYEQYF. The CDR3 DNA reads as TGCGCCAGCAGCGTAACTAGCGGGGGACCTACCTACGAGCAGTACTTC.

This clone appeared once. This chain uses TRBV5-1 with TRBJ2-1; D is perhaps TRBD2 (7 bases). V shed 7 bases and J shed 0 bases, with 11 bases lying between them. Looked up from germline, CDR1 is SGHRS and CDR2 is YFSETQ. The CDR3 runs to 14 residues. This CDR3 reads CASARGLSYNEQFF. CDR3 DNA sequence: TGCGCCAGCGCGCGGGGGCTCTCCTACAATGAGCAGTTCTTC.

This rearrangement joins TRBV11-2 to TRBJ1-2; TRBD1 agrees at 8 bases. Germline CDR1 reads SGHAT; CDR2 reads FQNNGV. The CDR3 extends over 16 amino acids. The V segment lost 3 bases and the J segment 4 bases; nucleotides outside the gene matches: 10. The CDR3 coding sequence is TGTGCCAGCAGCTTGATGAGATCCGACAGGGGCTATGGCTACACCTTC. Translating it yields CASSLMRSDRGYGYTF.

This clone came up once. The chain has TRBV19 and TRBJ1-1; tentative D call: TRBD1 (5 bases). Trimming removed 5 bases at V and 5 bases at J, with 15 bases between. From germline, CDR1 is LNHDA and CDR2 SQIVND (reference sequence). The CDR3 runs to 14 residues. The CDR3 here is CASSRQLAGTEAFF. CDR3 bases: TGTGCCAGTAGTCGCCAACTGGCAGGGACTGAAGCTTTCTTT.

This chain links TRBV18 with TRBJ2-1, with a weak D call TRBD2 (7 bases). Germline assignment: CDR1 KGHSH and CDR2 LQKENI. Trimming removed 3 bases from V and 10 bases from J, with 19 bases in between. The CDR3 runs 15 residues. CDR3 sequence reads: CASSPRGIQGREQFF. CDR3 DNA: TGTGCCAGCTCACCGCGGGGGATACAGGGTAGGGAGCAGTTCTTC.

The chain employs TRBV7-2 and TRBJ2-2, with a possible D match to TRBD2 (5 bases). Germline V gives CDR1 SGHTA, CDR2 FQGNSA. The CDR3 is 16 residues long. The V end was cut by 0 bases, the J end by 3 bases, with 11 bases between. The CDR3, as DNA: TGTGCCAGCAGCTTAGCGCTGAGGGCCCACACCGGGGAGCTGTTTTTT. Protein product: CASSLALRAHTGELFF.

The genes are TRBV12-3 or TRBV12-4 and TRBJ2-1, with D perhaps TRBD2 (6 bases). The V end lost 10 bases, the J end lost 9 bases, and 13 bases lay between the germline ends. CDR3 length: 11 amino acids. CDR3 loop: CATRDSTEQFF. The CDR3 nucleotides read TGTGCCACCCGGGACTCCACTGAGCAGTTCTTC.

The chain joins TRBV6-4 to TRBJ2-2; tentative D call: TRBD2 (5 bases). Per germline, CDR1 MRHNA and CDR2 SNTAGT. CDR3 length: 13 amino acids. Trimming removed 8 bases from V and 5 bases from J, with 12 bases in between. CDR3 loop: CASLPRGTGELFF. As DNA, the CDR3 is TGTGCCAGCCTCCCCCGGGGTACCGGGGAGCTGTTTTTT.

CDR3 sequence (DNA): TGTGCCAGCACCGAAATCAGACAGGGAACGGTAAAACTGTTTTTT. Its protein product is CASTEIRQGTVKLFF. The chain joins TRBV6-5 to TRBJ1-4, with TRBD1 matching over 7 bases. The CDR3 has 15 residues. V lost 7 bases and J lost 10; bases outside the gene matches: 15. CDR1 and CDR2 (germline): MNHEY, SVGAGI.

The chain joins TRBV19 to TRBJ1-5; 9 positions match TRBD1. The germline V gene encodes CDR1 LNHDA and CDR2 SQIVND (reference sequence). The ends lost 6 bases at V and 2 bases at J; junction bases unmatched: 8. This CDR3 comprises 16 residues. This CDR3 is CASSLRGDRGNQPQHF. The CDR3, as DNA: TGTGCCAGTAGCCTTCGGGGGGACAGGGGCAATCAGCCCCAGCATTTT. The complete variable domain, with remaining parts taken from reference TRBV19 and TRBJ1-5, reads DGGITQSPKYLFRKEGQNVTLSCEQNLNHDAMYWYRQDPGQGLRLIYYSQIVNDFQKGDIAEGYSVSREKKESFPLTVTSAQKNPTAFYLCASSLRGDRGNQPQHFGDGTRLSIL.

This clone was seen only a few times. The chain employs TRBV19 and TRBJ1-1, with D perhaps TRBD1 (5 bases). This CDR3 is built from 16 residues. Germline V gene sequence: CDR1 LNHDA, CDR2 SQIVND (reference sequence). The germline V and J ends were trimmed by 7 bases and 1 base, with 19 bases remaining between them. This CDR3 reads CASMWSLGRGNTEAFF. The CDR3 DNA is TGTGCCAGTATGTGGTCGTTAGGGAGGGGGAACACTGAAGCTTTCTTT.

The rearrangement uses TRBV5-6 and TRBJ1-4, with 9 positions matching TRBD1. With 4 bases clipped from V and 7 bases from J, the junction kept 8 bases outside the gene matches. The CDR3 is 15 residues long. Germline V gene sequence: CDR1 SGHDT, CDR2 YYEEEE. CDR3 sequence: CASSARQGEGEKLFF. CDR3 DNA: TGTGCCAGCAGCGCCCGACAGGGGGAGGGTGAAAAACTGTTTTTT.

The CDR3 sequence: CASSLAPGGSTDTQYF. As DNA, the CDR3 is TGTGCCAGCAGCTTAGCGCCAGGGGGAAGCACAGATACGCAGTATTTT. The chain carries TRBV7-2 and TRBJ2-3, with 7 positions matching TRBD1. The CDR3 is 16 amino acids. The junction had 3 bases not matched to a gene; V was cut back by 0 bases and J by 0 bases. Germline CDR1 is SGHTA and CDR2 is FQGNSA.

The CDR3 loop reads CASSPRAGDTGELFF. The CDR3 DNA reads TGTGCCAGCAGCCCTAGGGCGGGTGACACCGGGGAGCTGTTTTTT. This rearrangement joins TRBV7-2 to TRBJ2-2; the D gene is possibly TRBD2 (5 bases). The CDR3 sequence is 15 residues long. Germline V gives CDR1 SGHTA, CDR2 FQGNSA. Trimming took 5 bases from V and 3 from J, leaving 13 bases between them.

The rearrangement joins TRBV19 to TRBJ2-4; 13 nucleotides match TRBD2. CDR3 length equals 22 residues. V shed 5 bases, J shed 0 bases, and the junction held 19 bases outside the gene matches. Germline V CDR1 and CDR2: LNHDA, SQIVND (reference sequence). The CDR3 coding sequence is TGTGCCAGTAGTTTTCGGACTAGCGGGGGAGTACGATCGCCTCTAGCCAAAAACATTCAGTACTTC. This encodes CASSFRTSGGVRSPLAKNIQYF.

The chain couples TRBV28 to TRBJ2-2; 7 bases are a match to TRBD1. Germline CDR1 and CDR2: MDHEN and SYDVKM. J lost 0 bases, V lost 1 base, and 2 bases had no gene match. The CDR3 sequence is 16 residues long. The CDR3 is CASSLYRGTNTGELFF. The CDR3 coding sequence is TGTGCCAGCAGTTTATACAGGGGTACGAACACCGGGGAGCTGTTTTTT. The whole variable domain, filled in from reference TRBV28 and TRBJ2-2, reads DVKVTQSSRYLVKRTGEKVFLECVQDMDHENMFWYRQDPGLGLRLIYFSYDVKMKEKGDIPEGYSVSREKKERFSLILESASTNQTSMYLCASSLYRGTNTGELFFGEGSRLTVL.

V is TRBV7-9 and J is TRBJ2-3; TRBD2 is a possible D gene (6 bases). V gave up 0 bases and J gave up 0 bases, with 7 bases separating them. There are 15 residues in the CDR3. The germline V gene encodes CDR1 SEHNR and CDR2 FQNEAQ (reference sequence). CDR3 nucleotides: TGTGCCAGCAGCTTAGCAGGGACTAGCACAGATACGCAGTATTTT. Its translation is CASSLAGTSTDTQYF.

The V call is TRBV9, the J call TRBJ1-3; TRBD1 aligns across 7 bases. CDR1 and CDR2 (germline): SGDLS, YYNGEE. The CDR3 totals 16 residues. Trimming at V came to 0 bases and at J to 0 bases, leaving 3 bases not matched to a gene. As DNA, the CDR3 is TGTGCCAGCAGCGTAGGGGGACAGAACTCTGGAAACACCATATATTTT. Its protein product is CASSVGGQNSGNTIYF.

The chain couples TRBV6-5 to TRBJ1-1, with 7 nucleotides matching TRBD1. The V and J ends lost 0 bases and 4 bases, in that order; junction bases with no gene match: 2. CDR3 length: 14 amino acids. Per the germline V gene, CDR1 is MNHEY and CDR2 is SVGAGI. The CDR3 is CASSYSTGSTEAFF. The DNA for the CDR3 is TGTGCCAGCAGTTACTCGACAGGGAGCACTGAAGCTTTCTTT.